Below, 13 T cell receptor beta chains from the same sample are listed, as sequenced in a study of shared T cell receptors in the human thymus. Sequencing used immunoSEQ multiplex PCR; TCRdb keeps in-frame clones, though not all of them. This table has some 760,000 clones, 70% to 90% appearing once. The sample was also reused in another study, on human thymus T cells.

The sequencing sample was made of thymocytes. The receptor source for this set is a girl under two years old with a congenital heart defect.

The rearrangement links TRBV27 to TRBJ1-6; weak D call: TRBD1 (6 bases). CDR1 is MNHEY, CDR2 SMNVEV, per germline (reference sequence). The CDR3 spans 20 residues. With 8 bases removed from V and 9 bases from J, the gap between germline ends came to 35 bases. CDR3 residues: CASCQGTAAGAGKKSSPLHF. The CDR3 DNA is TGTGCCAGCTGCCAGGGGACCGCGGCAGGAGCAGGGAAAAAAAGTTCACCCCTCCACTTT.

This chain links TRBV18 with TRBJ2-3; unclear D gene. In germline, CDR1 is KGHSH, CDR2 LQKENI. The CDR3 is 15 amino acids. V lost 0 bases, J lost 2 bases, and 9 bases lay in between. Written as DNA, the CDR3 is TGTGCCAGCTCACCACCGACACGATACACAGATACGCAGTATTTT. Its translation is CASSPPTRYTDTQYF.

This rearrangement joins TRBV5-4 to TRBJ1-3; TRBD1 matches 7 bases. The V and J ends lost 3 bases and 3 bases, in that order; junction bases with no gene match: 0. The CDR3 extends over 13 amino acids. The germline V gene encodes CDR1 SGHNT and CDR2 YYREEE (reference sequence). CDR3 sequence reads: CASSWDSGNTIYF. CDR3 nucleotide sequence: TGTGCCAGCAGCTGGGACAGTGGAAACACCATATATTTT.

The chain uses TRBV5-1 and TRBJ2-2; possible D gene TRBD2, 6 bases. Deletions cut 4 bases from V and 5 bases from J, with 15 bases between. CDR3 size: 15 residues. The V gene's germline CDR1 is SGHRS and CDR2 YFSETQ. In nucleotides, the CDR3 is TGCGCCAGCAGCCAGGTCGGGGGTGGGACCGGGGAGCTGTTTTTT. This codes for CASSQVGGGTGELFF.

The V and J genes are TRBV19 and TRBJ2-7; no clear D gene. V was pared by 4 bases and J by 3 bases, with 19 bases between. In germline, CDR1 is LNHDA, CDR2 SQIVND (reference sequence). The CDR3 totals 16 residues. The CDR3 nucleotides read TGTGCCAGTAGTAGAGGTGAGGAGCTCGTAGGCTACGAGCAGTACTTC. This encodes CASSRGEELVGYEQYF.

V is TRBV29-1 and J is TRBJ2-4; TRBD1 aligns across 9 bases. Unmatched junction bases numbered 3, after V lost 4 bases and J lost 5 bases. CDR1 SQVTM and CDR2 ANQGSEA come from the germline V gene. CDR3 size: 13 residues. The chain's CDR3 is CSVATGGENIQYF. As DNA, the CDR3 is TGCAGCGTTGCGACAGGGGGTGAAAACATTCAGTACTTC.

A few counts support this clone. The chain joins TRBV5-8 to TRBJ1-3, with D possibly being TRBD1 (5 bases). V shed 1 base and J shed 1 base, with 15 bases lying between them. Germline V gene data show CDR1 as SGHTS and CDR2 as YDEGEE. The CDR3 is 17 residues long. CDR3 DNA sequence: TGTGCCAGCAGCTTGTTCTCAGGGAAGTTATCTGGAAACACCATATATTTT. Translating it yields CASSLFSGKLSGNTIYF.

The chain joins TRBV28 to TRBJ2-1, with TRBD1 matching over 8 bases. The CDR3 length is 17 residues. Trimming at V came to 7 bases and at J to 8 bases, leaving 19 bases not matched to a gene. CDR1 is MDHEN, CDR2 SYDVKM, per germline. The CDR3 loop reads CASTPPRTGWREDEQFF. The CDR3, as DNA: TGTGCCAGCACCCCTCCCCGGACAGGGTGGAGGGAGGATGAGCAGTTCTTC.

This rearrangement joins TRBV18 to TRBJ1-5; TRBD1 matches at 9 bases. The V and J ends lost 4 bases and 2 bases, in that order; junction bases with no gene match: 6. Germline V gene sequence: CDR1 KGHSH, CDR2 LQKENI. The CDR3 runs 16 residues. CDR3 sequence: CASSRTGVSGNQPQHF. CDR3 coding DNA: TGTGCCAGCTCACGGACAGGGGTGAGTGGCAATCAGCCCCAGCATTTT.

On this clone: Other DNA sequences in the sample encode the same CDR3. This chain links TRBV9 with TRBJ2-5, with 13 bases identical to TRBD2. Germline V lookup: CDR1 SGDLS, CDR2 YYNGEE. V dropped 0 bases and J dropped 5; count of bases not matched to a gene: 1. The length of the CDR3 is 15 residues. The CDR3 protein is CASSVGTSGGETQYF. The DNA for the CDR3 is TGTGCCAGCAGCGTAGGGACTAGCGGGGGCGAGACCCAGTACTTC.

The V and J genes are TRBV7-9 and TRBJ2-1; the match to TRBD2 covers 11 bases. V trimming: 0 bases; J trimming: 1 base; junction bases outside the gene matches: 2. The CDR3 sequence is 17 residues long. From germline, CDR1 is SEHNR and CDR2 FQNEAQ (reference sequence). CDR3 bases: TGTGCCAGCAGCTTAGCATGGACTAGCGGGTCCTACAATGAGCAGTTCTTC. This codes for CASSLAWTSGSYNEQFF.

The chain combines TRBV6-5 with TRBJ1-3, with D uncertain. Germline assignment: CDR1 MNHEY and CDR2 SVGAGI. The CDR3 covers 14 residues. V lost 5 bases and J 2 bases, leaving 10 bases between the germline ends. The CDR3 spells CASSTVLTGNTIYF. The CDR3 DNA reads TGTGCCAGCAGTACAGTGCTTACTGGAAACACCATATATTTT.

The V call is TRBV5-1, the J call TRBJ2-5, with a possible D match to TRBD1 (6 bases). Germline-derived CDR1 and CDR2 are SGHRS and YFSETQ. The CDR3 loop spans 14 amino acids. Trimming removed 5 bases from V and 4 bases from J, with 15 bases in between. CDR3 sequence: CASRTLGQRETQYF. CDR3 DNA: TGCGCCAGCAGGACCCTAGGACAGAGAGAGACCCAGTACTTC. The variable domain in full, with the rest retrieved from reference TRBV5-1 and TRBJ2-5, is KAGVTQTPRYLIKTRGQQVTLSCSPISGHRSVSWYQQTPGQGLQFLFEYFSETQRNKGNFPGRFSGRQFSNSRSEMNVSTLELGDSALYLCASRTLGQRETQYFGPGTRLLVL.